A few counts support the clone carrying this T cell receptor (beta chain). The repertoire was sequenced with immunoSEQ multiplex PCR; TCRdb's copy has only in-frame clones and lacks some. The table lists 260,000 or so clones, around four fifths of them singletons. The entry originates in a study of blood T cell repertoires in COVID-19. Germline V gene lookup returns CDR1 MDHEN and CDR2 SYDVKM. CDR3 length: 12 amino acids. The junction had 6 bases not matched to a gene; V was cut back by 11 bases and J by 3 bases. This clonotype was obtained from a woman in her 40s who had been exposed to COVID-19. Sequencing was performed on PBMCs or T cells enriched from blood (not recorded which). The chain is built from TRBV28 and TRBJ2-5, with 7 bases matching TRBD2. CDR3 residues: CASLGGKETQYF. CDR3 sequence (DNA): TGTGCCTCGCTCGGGGGGAAAGAGACCCAGTACTTC. Looking up the rest from reference TRBV28 and TRBJ2-5 gives the full variable domain: DVKVTQSSRYLVKRTGEKVFLECVQDMDHENMFWYRQDPGLGLRLIYFSYDVKMKEKGDIPEGYSVSREKKERFSLILESASTNQTSMYLCASLGGKETQYFGPGTRLLVL.